This T cell receptor (beta chain) was sequenced in a study of CD8 T cells in Susac syndrome. About the study: Susac syndrome patients were untreated, on corticosteroids with some adding intravenous immunoglobulin, or on intravenous immunoglobulin only.

Germline V gene data show CDR1 as DFQATT and CDR2 as SNEGSKA (reference sequence). Trimming stripped 1 base from V and 9 bases from J, with 13 bases between. The CDR3 length is 12 residues. Random hexamers served to reverse transcribe roughly 0.5 to 1 ug RNA. The immunoSEQ assay covered 54 Vbeta and 13 Jbeta segments for CDR3. TCRdb re-called the immunoSEQ multiplex PCR reads through MiXCR, storing one row per CDR3 protein. In the table there are roughly 86,000 distinct CDR3 sequences, approximately 96% of which are singletons. Susac syndrome patients met recently defined diagnostic criteria for definite or probable disease. Through negative isolation, CD4+ and CD8+ T cells were obtained, while TEMRA cells were enriched using FACS.

The TCR comes from a human donor with Susac syndrome. The V and J genes are TRBV20-1 and TRBJ2-7; possible D gene TRBD1, 6 bases. Sequences were obtained from CD8+ T cells from PBMCs. CDR3 amino acids: CSARATGPGQYF. CDR3 sequence (DNA): TGCAGTGCTAGAGCAACAGGGCCGGGGCAGTACTTC.